This T cell receptor (beta chain) appears in the sequencing data of a study of cytomegalovirus exposure and HLA in healthy donors. Details on this clone: Its cognate antigen is unknown.

Whole-study results and caveats: TRBV6-2, TRBV6-3 and some other V segments were unresolvable in 87-base-pair reads. According to a later analysis, donors in an Asian-associated ancestry cluster reportedly had fewer N-insertions than the roughly 640-donor mean. An analysis done earlier found most TCR beta V segments productive about 87% or about 30% of the time. Cytomegalovirus-associated status was assigned to approximately 160 TCR beta chains.

Primers: 60 Vbeta forward and 13 Jbeta reverse. The repertoire was sequenced with immunoSEQ multiplex PCR; TCRdb's copy has only in-frame clones and lacks some. The table has some 150,000 clones, under 80% seen once. This CDR3 has 13 residues. Unmatched junction bases numbered 4, after V lost 6 bases and J lost 3 bases. The germline V gene has CDR1 SEHNR and CDR2 FQNEAQ (reference sequence). V and J are TRBV7-9 and TRBJ1-1; 7 bases align to TRBD1. The specimen was PBMCs. The TCR sequence derives from a female donor in good health and CMV-seronegative. The CDR3 nucleotides are TGTGCCAGCAGAACCGGGACAGACACTGAAGCTTTCTTT. The encoded protein is CASRTGTDTEAFF.